This is a list of T cell receptor beta chains from one sample in a study of PD-1 blockade in mismatch repair-deficient tumors. Repertoires were generated with immunoSEQ multiplex PCR, while TCRdb's copy carries only in-frame clones and drops some. The sample consists of about 79,000 clones, roughly 80% of them appearing once. Here the sequenced sample was peripheral blood, taken 44 weeks after starting pembrolizumab. The receptors shown here come from an adult with mismatch repair-deficient cancer. Both conserved end residues are part of each CDR3. Each record gives: CDR3 DNA, CDR3 protein, CDR3 length, J gene, D gene, clone size, V gene. A D gene is named only where the DNA matches it firmly. A clone size is listed for some rows: how often the clone was seen (once, few, many), or a class if it is expanded.

DNA: TGTGCCAGCTCACCTAAGAAGAACACTGAAGCTTTCTTT; CDR3: CASSPKKNTEAFF; length: 13; J: TRBJ1-1; D: NA; size: once; V: TRBV18
DNA: TGTGCCAGCAGAGCCTCGGGACAGGTTACAGATACGCAGTATTTT; CDR3: CASRASGQVTDTQYF; length: 15; J: TRBJ2-3; D: TRBD1; size: once; V: TRBV6-1
DNA: TGCGCCAGCAGCCAAGGACCTGCGCAGGGGGTTCGCGGCTACATCTTC; CDR3: CASSQGPAQGVRGYIF; length: 16; J: TRBJ1-2; D: TRBD1; size: NA; V: TRBV5-4
DNA: TGTGCCAGCAAACTAGCGGGAGTAGGGTACGAGCAGTACTTC; CDR3: CASKLAGVGYEQYF; length: 14; J: TRBJ2-7; D: TRBD2; size: few; V: TRBV28
DNA: TGCGCCAGCAGCAGGTCACAGGGGTCTAACTATGGCTACACCTTC; CDR3: CASSRSQGSNYGYTF; length: 15; J: TRBJ1-2; D: TRBD1; size: NA; V: TRBV5-1
DNA: TGTGCCAGCAGCGGGATCCGAGGGGCCAACGTCCTGACTTTC; CDR3: CASSGIRGANVLTF; length: 14; J: TRBJ2-6; D: NA; size: NA; V: TRBV11-2
DNA: TGTGCCAGCTCACCGACAGGAAATCAGCCCCAGCATTTT; CDR3: CASSPTGNQPQHF; length: 13; J: TRBJ1-5; D: NA; size: NA; V: TRBV18
DNA: TGTGCCAGCAGCCTCCGGACTAGCGGGAGGGCCACCGGGGAGCTGTTTTTT; CDR3: CASSLRTSGRATGELFF; length: 17; J: TRBJ2-2; D: TRBD2; size: NA; V: TRBV14
DNA: TGTGCCAGCAGTTCAGGGGAGGGTGCGGGCAATCAGCCCCAGCATTTT; CDR3: CASSSGEGAGNQPQHF; length: 16; J: TRBJ1-5; D: NA; size: NA; V: TRBV28
DNA: TGTGCCAGCATGTTTGGACAGGGGGGCACAGATACGCAGTATTTT; CDR3: CASMFGQGGTDTQYF; length: 15; J: TRBJ2-3; D: TRBD1; size: NA; V: TRBV6-5
DNA: TGTGCCAGCACCAACGGGGGGTCCAATCAGCCCCAGCATTTT; CDR3: CASTNGGSNQPQHF; length: 14; J: TRBJ1-5; D: NA; size: NA; V: TRBV6-6
DNA: TGTGCCAGCAGCCTCCGGGACAGTCGTGGCTACACCTTC; CDR3: CASSLRDSRGYTF; length: 13; J: TRBJ1-2; D: TRBD1; size: NA; V: TRBV7-2
DNA: TGTGCCAGCAGCGACCCGGGGGAGACCCAGTACTTC; CDR3: CASSDPGETQYF; length: 12; J: TRBJ2-5; D: NA; size: NA; V: TRBV7-6
DNA: TGCGCCAGCAGCTTAAGCCCGTTCTCCTATGGCTACACCTTC; CDR3: CASSLSPFSYGYTF; length: 14; J: TRBJ1-2; D: NA; size: NA; V: TRBV5-1
DNA: TGCGCCAGCAGCGGGGTGGACATTCTCGGAGAAAAACTGTTTTTT; CDR3: CASSGVDILGEKLFF; length: 15; J: TRBJ1-4; D: NA; size: NA; V: TRBV4-1
DNA: TGTGCCAGCAGGAGGGACGGAGAAGAGACCCAGTACTTC; CDR3: CASRRDGEETQYF; length: 13; J: TRBJ2-5; D: NA; size: NA; V: TRBV5-4
DNA: TGTGCCAGTAGTATTACAGGCTTCCTCAGCAATCAGCCCCAGCATTTT; CDR3: CASSITGFLSNQPQHF; length: 16; J: TRBJ1-5; D: NA; size: NA; V: TRBV19
DNA: TGTGCCAGCAGCTTATCGGCAGGACTAGACTACTACGAGCAGTACTTC; CDR3: CASSLSAGLDYYEQYF; length: 16; J: TRBJ2-7; D: TRBD2; size: NA; V: TRBV7-2
DNA: TGTGCCAGCGGGGAGCGGGAGGCGTACTACGAGCAGTACTTC; CDR3: CASGEREAYYEQYF; length: 14; J: TRBJ2-7; D: TRBD2; size: NA; V: TRBV6-5
DNA: TGTGCCAGCAGTTTATCCCCTAGCGGGAGGGATAGGGGCACAGATACGCAGTATTTT; CDR3: CASSLSPSGRDRGTDTQYF; length: 19; J: TRBJ2-3; D: TRBD2; size: once; V: TRBV28
DNA: TGCAGTGCTAACAGGGATGGCTACACCTTC; CDR3: CSANRDGYTF; length: 10; J: TRBJ1-2; D: NA; size: NA; V: TRBV20-1
DNA: TGTGCCATCAGTGCTACGGGGGAGATCTACAATGAGCAGTTCTTC; CDR3: CAISATGEIYNEQFF; length: 15; J: TRBJ2-1; D: NA; size: once; V: TRBV10-3
DNA: TGTGCCAGCAGCTCCGCTAATCGGGGCAATCAGCCCCAGCATTTT; CDR3: CASSSANRGNQPQHF; length: 15; J: TRBJ1-5; D: NA; size: NA; V: TRBV6-5
DNA: TGTGCCAGCAGCATAAGGGACACGTCAGACTCTGGAAACACCATATATTTT; CDR3: CASSIRDTSDSGNTIYF; length: 17; J: TRBJ1-3; D: NA; size: NA; V: TRBV11-2
DNA: TGCGCCAGCAGCCAAGTAGCGGGAGGGCTGTACAATGAGCAGTTCTTC; CDR3: CASSQVAGGLYNEQFF; length: 16; J: TRBJ2-1; D: TRBD2; size: NA; V: TRBV4-3
DNA: TGCGCCAGCAGCCAAGACGGGACAGGGGATGAAAAACTGTTTTTT; CDR3: CASSQDGTGDEKLFF; length: 15; J: TRBJ1-4; D: TRBD1; size: NA; V: TRBV4-3
DNA: TGCGCCAGCAGTCTTGGTCGGCTAGCGGGAAACACCGGGGAGCTGTTTTTT; CDR3: CASSLGRLAGNTGELFF; length: 17; J: TRBJ2-2; D: TRBD2; size: NA; V: TRBV5-1
DNA: TGCGCCAGCAGTTTTACCGGGACTACGAGTGAAAAACTGTTTTTT; CDR3: CASSFTGTTSEKLFF; length: 15; J: TRBJ1-4; D: NA; size: NA; V: TRBV4-1
DNA: TGTGCCAGCAGCCGAGGGGGCTACACCTTC; CDR3: CASSRGGYTF; length: 10; J: TRBJ1-2; D: NA; size: NA; V: TRBV6-5
DNA: TGCGCCAGCAGCCAGGCCGGGACCAACTCCTACGAGCAGTACTTC; CDR3: CASSQAGTNSYEQYF; length: 15; J: TRBJ2-7; D: NA; size: NA; V: TRBV4-1
DNA: TGTGCCAGCAGCTTAGATCGGGGGCGGGATGGCTACACCTTC; CDR3: CASSLDRGRDGYTF; length: 14; J: TRBJ1-2; D: NA; size: NA; V: TRBV7-3
DNA: TGTGCCACCAGTATGACTAGCGGGAGCCCGCAGTTCTTC; CDR3: CATSMTSGSPQFF; length: 13; J: TRBJ2-1; D: TRBD2; size: once; V: TRBV19
DNA: TGTGCCATCAGTGAGTCCCAGGTTAGCTCCTACGAGCAGTACTTC; CDR3: CAISESQVSSYEQYF; length: 15; J: TRBJ2-7; D: NA; size: few; V: TRBV10-3
DNA: TGTGCCAGTACCTATAGGAGGGAATACAATCAGCCCCAGCATTTT; CDR3: CASTYRREYNQPQHF; length: 15; J: TRBJ1-5; D: NA; size: few; V: TRBV19
DNA: TGTGCCAGCAGCTTAGGGGCAGAAAATGAAAAACTGTTTTTT; CDR3: CASSLGAENEKLFF; length: 14; J: TRBJ1-4; D: NA; size: NA; V: TRBV11-3
DNA: TGCGCCAGCAGCATTAGCGGGAGGGCGAACGAGCAGTACTTC; CDR3: CASSISGRANEQYF; length: 14; J: TRBJ2-7; D: TRBD2; size: NA; V: TRBV5-1
DNA: TGTGCCAGCAGCTCAACAGGGAGTCGAGAGACCCAGTACTTC; CDR3: CASSSTGSRETQYF; length: 14; J: TRBJ2-5; D: NA; size: NA; V: TRBV5-4
DNA: TGTGCCAGCAGTCCGGGACAGCACACCGGGGAGCTGTTTTTT; CDR3: CASSPGQHTGELFF; length: 14; J: TRBJ2-2; D: TRBD1; size: NA; V: TRBV27
DNA: TGTGCCAGCTCACCGGGTTTGCGACAGGAGCAGTACTTC; CDR3: CASSPGLRQEQYF; length: 13; J: TRBJ2-7; D: NA; size: few; V: TRBV18
DNA: TGCGCCAGCAGCTTGGGACTAGCGGGAGTTGGCGGGGAGCTGTTTTTT; CDR3: CASSLGLAGVGGELFF; length: 16; J: TRBJ2-2; D: TRBD2; size: NA; V: TRBV5-1
DNA: TGCAGCGTGCACGGGACAGGGACATGGTTCACTGAAGCTTTCTTT; CDR3: CSVHGTGTWFTEAFF; length: 15; J: TRBJ1-1; D: TRBD1; size: NA; V: TRBV29-1
DNA: TGTGCCAGCAGCTTTAACTCGAACACCGGGGAGCTGTTTTTT; CDR3: CASSFNSNTGELFF; length: 14; J: TRBJ2-2; D: NA; size: NA; V: TRBV7-2
DNA: TGTGCCAGCAGTCAGCCAGGGGATCAGCCCCAGCATTTT; CDR3: CASSQPGDQPQHF; length: 13; J: TRBJ1-5; D: NA; size: NA; V: TRBV6-6
DNA: TGTGCCAGTAGTATGCTCCCGACTAGCGGGAGGGCGGCCGAGCAGTACTTC; CDR3: CASSMLPTSGRAAEQYF; length: 17; J: TRBJ2-7; D: TRBD2; size: NA; V: TRBV19
DNA: TGCGCCAGCAGCCAAGGAATTGCGGGGGCGCGGGACGAGCAGTACTTC; CDR3: CASSQGIAGARDEQYF; length: 16; J: TRBJ2-7; D: NA; size: NA; V: TRBV4-3
DNA: TGTGCCAGCAGCCCCCGGACGGCGCAGACCCAAGAGACCCAGTACTTC; CDR3: CASSPRTAQTQETQYF; length: 16; J: TRBJ2-5; D: NA; size: NA; V: TRBV9
DNA: TGTGCCAGCATGTCCAGGGTGGGTGGCAATCAGCCCCAGCATTTT; CDR3: CASMSRVGGNQPQHF; length: 15; J: TRBJ1-5; D: NA; size: NA; V: TRBV6-1
DNA: TGTGCCAGCTCGGGACAGGGGGTCGCTGAAGCTTTCTTT; CDR3: CASSGQGVAEAFF; length: 13; J: TRBJ1-1; D: TRBD1; size: once; V: TRBV2
DNA: TGTGCCAGCAGTTACTCCCCCATTTACGAGCAGTACTTC; CDR3: CASSYSPIYEQYF; length: 13; J: TRBJ2-7; D: NA; size: once; V: TRBV6-6
DNA: TGCGCCAGCAGCGGACTAGCGGGAGGGCCTGCGGATGAGCAGTTCTTC; CDR3: CASSGLAGGPADEQFF; length: 16; J: TRBJ2-1; D: TRBD2; size: once; V: TRBV5-1
DNA: TGTGCCAGCAGTTTAATTGCAGGGTGGAACACTGAAGCTTTCTTT; CDR3: CASSLIAGWNTEAFF; length: 15; J: TRBJ1-1; D: NA; size: NA; V: TRBV27
DNA: TGTGCCAGCAGTGAGTCCAATCTACTCGGACGACAGCCCCAGCATTTT; CDR3: CASSESNLLGRQPQHF; length: 16; J: TRBJ1-5; D: NA; size: NA; V: TRBV6-1
DNA: TGTGCCAGCAGTTTTGACTTGAACACTGAAGCTTTCTTT; CDR3: CASSFDLNTEAFF; length: 13; J: TRBJ1-1; D: NA; size: NA; V: TRBV27
DNA: TGCAGTGCAAGTAGACAGCCCGAGCAGTTCTTC; CDR3: CSASRQPEQFF; length: 11; J: TRBJ2-1; D: NA; size: NA; V: TRBV20-1